A single T cell receptor (beta chain) is shown here with its context. The data are from a study of blood T cell repertoires in COVID-19. Study summary: Researchers got acute and convalescent COVID-19 samples from the United States, Italy and Spain.

In the original workflow: How many nucleated cells were present was estimated from reference gene primer amplification. Using immunoSEQ multiplex PCR, the repertoire was profiled, and TCRdb retains in-frame clones only, with some absent. The DNA was the basis for D and trimming; V, J and clone size are from that table. The sample includes approximately 260,000 clones, roughly nine tenths of them seen just once. Cohorts were assigned according to the clinical history that participants reported. This CDR3 is built from 15 residues. The V and J ends lost 5 bases and 0 bases respectively, with 13 bases between them. Germline CDR1 and CDR2: MNHEY and SMNVEV (reference sequence).

The specimen sequenced was PBMCs or T cells enriched from blood (not recorded which). The chain is built from TRBV27 and TRBJ1-1; D gene uncertain. The receptor's source is a woman in her twenties or thirties with acute COVID-19. CDR3 residues: CASSPWTGVNTEAFF. The CDR3, as DNA: TGTGCCAGCAGTCCGTGGACGGGAGTGAACACTGAAGCTTTCTTT.